This passage covers 4 T cell receptor beta chains from one sample sequenced in a study of multiple sclerosis patients with progressive multifocal leukoencephalopathy. Libraries were prepared by immunoSEQ multiplex PCR; TCRdb keeps only in-frame clonotypes and omits some of them. The sample contains about 31,000 clones, roughly 85% of which appear only once. Time point here: time of PML onset. The sample in question was PBMCs, obtained from a patient treated with natalizumab. The receptor source for this set is a woman aged 25-40 years with progressive multifocal leukoencephalopathy.

The chain couples TRBV29-1 to TRBJ1-1; the D is unclear. This CDR3 contains 13 residues. With 3 bases removed from V and 0 bases from J, the gap between germline ends came to 8 bases. The germline V gene encodes CDR1 SQVTM and CDR2 ANQGSEA. CDR3 nucleotide sequence: TGCAGCGTTGACTCGGTTATGAACACTGAAGCTTTCTTT. Translated, it gives CSVDSVMNTEAFF.

Comment on this clone: The same CDR3 is also encoded by other DNA sequences in this sample. CDR3: CASSFEDREIIKQPQHF. CDR3 nucleotide sequence: TGCGCCAGCAGCTTTGAAGACAGGGAAATAATAAAGCAGCCCCAGCATTTT. The chain employs TRBV5-1 and TRBJ1-5, with 7 bases aligning to TRBD1. J gave up 7 bases and V 2 bases, and 15 bases lay outside the gene matches. The CDR3 loop spans 17 amino acids. Germline CDR1 is SGHRS and CDR2 is YFSETQ.

This clone was recorded a few times. The chain links TRBV7-9 to TRBJ1-4; D call uncertain. Germline-derived CDR1 and CDR2 are SEHNR and FQNEAQ (reference sequence). This CDR3 has 15 residues. With 1 base removed from V and 5 bases from J, the gap between germline ends came to 11 bases. The CDR3 coding sequence is TGTGCCAGCAGCTTAGAGGGAGGGAACAATGAAAAACTGTTTTTT. Translating it yields CASSLEGGNNEKLFF.

This sequence joins TRBV30 and TRBJ1-5, with D unclear. Trimming removed 0 bases from V and 4 bases from J, with 7 bases in between. Germline-derived CDR1 and CDR2 are GTSNPN and SVGIG (reference sequence). The CDR3 consists of 13 residues. The CDR3 bases are TGTGCCTGGAGTGTAGAGGGTAATCAGCCCCAGCATTTT. Its translation is CAWSVEGNQPQHF.